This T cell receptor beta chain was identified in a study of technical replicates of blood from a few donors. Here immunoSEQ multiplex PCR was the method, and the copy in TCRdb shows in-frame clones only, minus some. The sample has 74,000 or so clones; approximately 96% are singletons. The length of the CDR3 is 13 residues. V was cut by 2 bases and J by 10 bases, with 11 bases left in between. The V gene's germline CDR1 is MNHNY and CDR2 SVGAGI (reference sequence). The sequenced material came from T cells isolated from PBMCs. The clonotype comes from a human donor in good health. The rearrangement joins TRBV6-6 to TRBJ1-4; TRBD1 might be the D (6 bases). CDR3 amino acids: CASSYPRGGKLFF. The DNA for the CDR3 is TGTGCCAGCAGTTACCCTAGAGGGGGAAAACTGTTTTTT.